This entry features one TCR beta chain sequence. There is no known antigen for this receptor. There are no base qualities to consult, and no much larger clone falls within one base. The data were taken from a study of PD-L1 blockade in urothelial cancer (dated by TCRdb to the late 2010s). For context, the study as a whole: All patients started therapy at some point between 2014 and 2016 and received atezolizumab 1,200 mg intravenously every 3 weeks. About nine tenths of the roughly 29 patients were identified as males with urothelial cancer of bladder origin, and a prior smoking history was reported by 18 of 29 patients. Patients had an ECOG performance status of 0 or 1 and had received between 0 and 3 prior chemotherapy regimens. Blood samples were analyzed at 3 weeks after treatment start (second dose) and at 6 weeks after treatment start. A median of roughly 140,000 T cells and 83,000 or so unique TCRs was obtained from blood samples, and a median clonality of roughly 0.08 was observed. The study, an exploratory multi-omic analysis, examined somatic, immune and clinical correlates of response to PD-L1 blockade with atezolizumab in urothelial cancer. TCR sequencing covered pretreatment tumor samples and matched, serially collected peripheral blood taken before and after atezolizumab treatment. Durable clinical benefit was defined as progression-free survival longer than 6 months, and TCR features were also tested against progression-free and overall survival. In the same patients, pretreatment tumors underwent whole exome sequencing and RNA sequencing in addition to TCR sequencing. Durable clinical benefit was achieved by nine patients but not by the remaining 20. Pretreatment blood TCR-seq was available for nearly 30 patients, at least one posttreatment blood collection was obtained for approximately 25 patients, and tumor TCR-seq was available for approximately 25 patients.

The time point label of this sample denotes: pretreatment peripheral blood. The cohort included roughly 30 patients with locally advanced or metastatic urothelial carcinoma who were treated at Memorial Sloan Kettering on a trial protocol. Peripheral blood mononuclear cells were collected pretreatment and during treatment, with between 1 and 8 total time points per patient. The Qiagen DNeasy Blood extraction kit was used to purify genomic DNA from total PBMCs and tumor samples. PBMCs were collected pretreatment and during treatment, and were isolated and stored as previously described. Synthetic TCR analog templates were spiked into each PCR so that absolute template abundance could be estimated from read counts. Using the immunoSEQ assay, TCRbeta CDR3 regions were amplified from genomic DNA with bias-controlled V and J gene primers. Sequencing of rearranged TCRbeta segments was performed at approximately 20X coverage. The authors' analysis ran thus. Clustering was used to correct sequencing errors, and CDR3s were annotated against IMGT to assign V, D and J genes. Downstream analyses used only productive TCRbeta rearrangements and left out out-of-frame or stop-codon sequences. Clonality was computed as one minus Shannon entropy normalized by the log of the number of unique productive sequences. Fisher's exact test with Benjamini-Hochberg correction, using a cutoff of adjusted p below 0.01, was how clones that differed between time points or between blood and tumor were identified. Not all clones reach the TCRdb copy of this immuneACCESS table, which keeps in-frame sequences only. Checked studies attribute under half of the gap to unresolved V genes and leave the rest unexplained. From that table come the V and J calls and clone size; the DNA was used to work out D and trimming. Recorded for this sample are around 130,000 clones; 70% to 85% of them occurred a single time. The ten largest clones represent 3.2% of the sample.

V loses 2 bases, J loses 9 bases, and the germline ends lie 11 bases apart. Its CDR3 holds 14 amino acids, cysteine through phenylalanine. Only CDR3 DNA is held: 42 bases, read in frame from base 1. CDR1 MNHEY and CDR2 SVGAGI are derived from the germline V gene. Paper-wide results and their limitations: A pretreatment peripheral blood TCR clonality below the median was linked to improved progression-free and overall survival. Because of the small sample size (n ≈ 29) and the many exploratory analyses performed, the results are intended to be regarded as hypothesis-generating. Greater expansion of tumor-associated TCR clones in peripheral blood 3 weeks after the start of treatment was observed in patients with durable benefit (n of about 20, p = 0.022).

This clonotype originated in a man aged 45 to 65 with urothelial cancer. The chain is encoded by TRBV6-5 joined to TRBJ1-6; the D gene is unclear. Sequenced material: PBMCs, taken around atezolizumab (anti-PD-L1) treatment. The CDR3 reads as follows: CASSYREAISPLHF. At the DNA level, the sequence is TGTGCCAGCAGTTACCGGGAGGCCATTTCACCCCTCCACTTT.